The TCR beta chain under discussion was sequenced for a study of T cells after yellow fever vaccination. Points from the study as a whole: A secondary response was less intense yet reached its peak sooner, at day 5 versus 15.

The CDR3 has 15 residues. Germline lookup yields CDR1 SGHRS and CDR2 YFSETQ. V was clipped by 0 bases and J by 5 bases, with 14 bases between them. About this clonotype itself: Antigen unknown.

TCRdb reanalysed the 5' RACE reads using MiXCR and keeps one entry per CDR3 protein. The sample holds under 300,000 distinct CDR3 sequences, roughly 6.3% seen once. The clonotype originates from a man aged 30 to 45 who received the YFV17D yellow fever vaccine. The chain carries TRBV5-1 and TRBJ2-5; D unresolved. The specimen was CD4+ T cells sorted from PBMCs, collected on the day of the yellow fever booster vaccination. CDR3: CASSLGRSPPETQYF. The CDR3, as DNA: TGCGCCAGCAGCTTGGGTCGATCACCTCCGGAGACCCAGTACTTC.